What follows describes a single T cell receptor (beta chain). Its antigen is as yet unknown. Primed by a sample-barcoded 5' primer and a J-beta primer mix, a second PCR proceeded for roughly 7 to 11 cycles. Each cDNA molecule was tagged by a template-switch adaptor with 12 random nucleotides. Via MiXCR, TCRdb re-called the 5' RACE reads, giving one row per CDR3 protein. The profile shows over 600,000 distinct CDR3 sequences, 40% to 45% of them singletons. The amount of total RNA extracted per sample was at least 5.5 micrograms. The entry originates in a study of blood T cells in healthy people across ages. Notes on the study in general: Researchers said unsorted PBMCs prevented a conclusive naive versus antigen-experienced comparison. Diversity was higher, and naive CD4+ cells more numerous, in long-lived donors than in aged donors.

Germline CDR1 is MGHRA and CDR2 is YSYEKL. The CDR3 sequence is 14 residues long. This rearrangement joins TRBV4-1 to TRBJ2-5; D is perhaps TRBD2 (5 bases). Matching the DNA end better, TRBJ2-7 makes the J call doubtful. The source of this sequence is a man older than 75 in good health. Sequenced sample: blood. The CDR3 loop is CASSPAGQLYEQYF. CDR3 DNA: TGCGCCAGCAGCCCCGCGGGTCAGCTCTACGAGCAGTACTTC.